A selection of T cell receptor beta chains follows, all from one sample in a study of blood T cell repertoires in COVID-19. This table comes from immunoSEQ multiplex PCR, and its TCRdb copy is limited to in-frame clones, with some not included. The sample has around 100,000 clones, about 77% seen once. The sequencing sample was made of peripheral blood. These TCRs come from a woman in her 70s with acute or convalescent COVID-19. CDR3s include the opening cysteine and the closing phenylalanine or tryptophan. The D gene is left open where the match is weak. Clone size, where shown, is once, few, many, or a class for clones that have expanded.

abundance	j_gene	d_gene	len	v_gene	CDR3nt	CDR3aa
-	TRBJ1-5	-	14	TRBV19	TGTGCCAGTAGTATAATGCAGGGATACCAGCCCCAGCATTTT	CASSIMQGYQPQHF
-	TRBJ2-1	TRBD2	13	TRBV7-2	TGTGCCAGCAGCGCCGCGACTAGCGGGGGGAAATTCTTC	CASSAATSGGKFF
-	TRBJ2-1	-	13	TRBV7-3	TGTGCCAGCAGCAGTGACAGATACAATGAGCAGTTCTTC	CASSSDRYNEQFF
-	TRBJ2-6	TRBD1	18	TRBV5-8	TGTGCCAGCAGCTTGGGTGCAGGGGGCTCCTCTGGGGCCAACGTCCTGACTTTC	CASSLGAGGSSGANVLTF
once	TRBJ1-1	-	15	TRBV2	TGTGCCAGCATGAATAGGGGAGGGGGTTCCACTGAAGCTTTCTTT	CASMNRGGGSTEAFF
-	TRBJ2-1	TRBD2	22	TRBV3-1/TRBV3-2	TGTGCCAGCAGCCCAAAGAGGAAACTAGCGGGGGTCGGGAACGAGTCCTACAATGAGCAGTTCTTC	CASSPKRKLAGVGNESYNEQFF
-	TRBJ1-5	TRBD1	16	TRBV5-6	TGTGCCAGCAGCTTGGGACAGGGGGCGAGCAATCAGCCCCAGCATTTT	CASSLGQGASNQPQHF
-	TRBJ2-2	TRBD1	16	TRBV5-8	TGTGCCAGCAGGGTATTGACAGGGATTGCCACCGGGGAGCTGTTTTTT	CASRVLTGIATGELFF
-	TRBJ2-3	TRBD2	16	TRBV27	TGTGCCAGCAGTTTATGGGCGGGGGGGACCACAGATACGCAGTATTTT	CASSLWAGGTTDTQYF
-	TRBJ1-1	TRBD1	14	TRBV9	TGTGCCAGCAGCATTGACAGGGGGAGTCCTGAAGCTTTCTTT	CASSIDRGSPEAFF
-	TRBJ2-5	TRBD1	14	TRBV29-1	TGCAGCGTCGAGGAGACAGGGGCTGAAGAGACCCAGTACTTC	CSVEETGAEETQYF
-	TRBJ1-4	TRBD1	14	TRBV6-6	TGTGCCAGCAGGCGCGGGACAGATGGTGAAAAACTGTTTTTT	CASRRGTDGEKLFF
few	TRBJ1-4	TRBD1	15	TRBV19	TGTGCCAGTAGTATGGCCGGGACAGTTCCTGGGAAACTGTTTTTT	CASSMAGTVPGKLFF
-	TRBJ1-1	-	15	TRBV15	TGTGCCACCAGCAGAGAGGTGCAGGGGTGGAATGAAGCTTTCTTT	CATSREVQGWNEAFF
-	TRBJ1-4	TRBD1	15	TRBV9	TGTGCCAGCGGTAGGGGGCAAGCAACTAATGAAAAACTGTTTTTT	CASGRGQATNEKLFF
-	TRBJ1-1	-	14	TRBV5-1	TGCGCCAGCAGCTTGGCCCCGGGGAGGACTGAAGCTTTCTTT	CASSLAPGRTEAFF
few	TRBJ2-1	TRBD2	15	TRBV2	TGTGCCAGCAGTGATCTTCGCGGGGGGAACAATGAGCAGTTCTTC	CASSDLRGGNNEQFF
-	TRBJ1-5	-	13	TRBV5-6	TGTGCCAGCTCCTGGGGGGACAATCAGCCCCAGCATTTT	CASSWGDNQPQHF
-	TRBJ1-2	-	15	TRBV4-1	TGCGCCAGCAGCCAAGGAGGCAGGGCCTACTATGGCTACACCTTC	CASSQGGRAYYGYTF
few	TRBJ2-1	TRBD2	17	TRBV7-9	TGTGCCAGCAGCCCACCCCCCGGGACTAGCGTCTACAATGAGCAGTTCTTC	CASSPPPGTSVYNEQFF
once	TRBJ2-5	-	15	TRBV5-4	TGTGCCAGCAGCTTGGTCTCGCTACGACAAGAGACCCAGTACTTC	CASSLVSLRQETQYF
-	TRBJ1-6	-	13	TRBV29-1	TGCAGCGTCAGAGTAGACGGGAATTCACCCCTCCACTTT	CSVRVDGNSPLHF
-	TRBJ2-3	TRBD2	17	TRBV12-5	TGTGCTAGTGGTTTGGTACTGATGGGGGGGTACACAGATACGCAGTATTTT	CASGLVLMGGYTDTQYF
-	TRBJ1-2	-	13	TRBV6-5	TGTGCCAGCAGAGAGGACAGTATCTATGGCTACACCTTC	CASREDSIYGYTF
-	TRBJ1-5	-	14	TRBV19	TGTGCCAGTGCTGGCGGGTACAGCAATCAGCCCCAGCATTTT	CASAGGYSNQPQHF
-	TRBJ2-1	TRBD2	13	TRBV29-1	TGCAGCGTTGATACTAGCGGGGCCAATGAGCAGTTCTTC	CSVDTSGANEQFF
medium-sized	TRBJ1-2	-	14	TRBV19	TGTGCCAGTAGTATGTCGGGGGGAAACTATGGCTACACCTTC	CASSMSGGNYGYTF
few	TRBJ2-7	-	15	TRBV9	TGTGCCAGCAGCGTAGCCCCAGACACATCCTACGAGCAGTACTTC	CASSVAPDTSYEQYF
-	TRBJ1-1	-	13	TRBV30	TGTGCCTGGCGATGGGGGGAGAACACTGAAGCTTTCTTT	CAWRWGENTEAFF
-	TRBJ1-1	-	14	TRBV19	TGTGCCAGTAGTATCAGGGGTGGGGACACTGAAGCTTTCTTT	CASSIRGGDTEAFF
-	TRBJ2-3	TRBD2	15	TRBV7-2	TGTGCCAGCAGCCCAACGGGACTAGGGGGGGACACGCAGTATTTT	CASSPTGLGGDTQYF
-	TRBJ2-7	TRBD1	16	TRBV19	TGTGCCAGTAGTATAGAGCTGGGCGGGACAGGATACGAGCAGTACTTC	CASSIELGGTGYEQYF
-	TRBJ2-3	-	13	TRBV27	TGTGCCACCAGGAGAGGGATCCCAGATACGCAGTATTTT	CATRRGIPDTQYF
-	TRBJ2-7	-	14	TRBV19	TGTGCCAGTAGTGCCTCCGGGACATCGGACGAGCAGTACTTC	CASSASGTSDEQYF
-	TRBJ2-1	TRBD2	15	TRBV6-5	TGTGCCAGCAGCAAGAGACTAGCGGGGGACAATGAGCAGTTCTTC	CASSKRLAGDNEQFF
-	TRBJ1-2	-	13	TRBV3-1/TRBV3-2	TGTGCCAGCAGTCCGGACAGTACCTATGGCTACACCTTC	CASSPDSTYGYTF
many	TRBJ1-2	TRBD1	15	TRBV19	TGTGCCAGTAGTCCCTTCGGACAGGACAGTATGGGCTACACCTTC	CASSPFGQDSMGYTF